This T cell receptor (beta chain) was profiled in a study of control samples from healthy donors and cancer patients. Measured with immunoSEQ multiplex PCR; TCRdb has only the in-frame clones, and not every one. The table gives under 200,000 clones; the top ten clones make up under 2.5% of it. This CDR3 is built from 14 residues. V was pared by 2 bases and J by 6 bases, with 14 bases between. The germline CDR1 and CDR2 sequences are LGHNA and YNFKEQ. V and J are TRBV4-2 and TRBJ2-7; D is uncertain. The sequence was collected from a woman aged 30 to 39 in good health. Sample: blood. The CDR3 coding sequence is TGTGCCAGCAGCCAATTCCCCTCCCCCCCCGAGCAGTACTTC. Translated: CASSQFPSPPEQYF.